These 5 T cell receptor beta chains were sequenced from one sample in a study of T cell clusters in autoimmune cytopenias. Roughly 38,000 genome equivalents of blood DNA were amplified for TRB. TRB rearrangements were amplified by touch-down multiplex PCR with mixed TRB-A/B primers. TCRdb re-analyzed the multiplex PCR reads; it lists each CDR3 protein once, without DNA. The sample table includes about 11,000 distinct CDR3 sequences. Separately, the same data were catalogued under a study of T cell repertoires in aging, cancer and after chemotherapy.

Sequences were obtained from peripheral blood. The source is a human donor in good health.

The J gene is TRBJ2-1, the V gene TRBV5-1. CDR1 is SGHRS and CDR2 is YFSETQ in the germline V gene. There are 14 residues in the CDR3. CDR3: CASSYDRSYNEQFF.

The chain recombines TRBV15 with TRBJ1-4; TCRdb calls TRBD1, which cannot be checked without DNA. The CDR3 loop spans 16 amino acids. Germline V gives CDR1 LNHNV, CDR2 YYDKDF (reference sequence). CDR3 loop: CATSRDGQGSGAKLFF. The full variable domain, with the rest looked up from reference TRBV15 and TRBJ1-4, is DAMVIQNPRYQVTQFGKPVTLSCSQTLNHNVMYWYQQKSSQAPKLLFHYYDKDFNNEADTPDNFQSRRPNTSFCFLDIRSPGLGDTAMYLCATSRDGQGSGAKLFFGSGTQLSVL.

The CDR3 here is CASSLLLNEKLFF. The rearrangement uses TRBV7-2 and TRBJ1-4. The length of the CDR3 is 13 residues. Germline V gives CDR1 SGHTA, CDR2 FQGNSA.

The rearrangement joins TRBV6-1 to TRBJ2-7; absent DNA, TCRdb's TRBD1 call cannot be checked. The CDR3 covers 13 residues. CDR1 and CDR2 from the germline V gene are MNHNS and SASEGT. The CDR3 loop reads CASRGQGVYEQYF.

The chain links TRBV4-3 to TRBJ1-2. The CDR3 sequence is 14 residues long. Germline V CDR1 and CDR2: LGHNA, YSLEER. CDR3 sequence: CASSQRPSLGGYTF.